This T cell receptor beta chain was sequenced during a study of blood T cell repertoires in COVID-19. The overall study: Some COVID-19 samples were acute and others convalescent; all came from the United States, Italy and Spain.

Recruitment covered 20 to 25 US areas and drew participants whose ages spanned roughly 18 to 100 years. Among Cohort 3 donors, those recovered had two negative PCRs, clearance, or symptom resolution. From germline, CDR1 is SGHNT and CDR2 YYREEE (reference sequence). The V and J ends lost 3 bases and 1 base, in that order; junction bases with no gene match: 0. The CDR3 extends over 14 amino acids. Produced via immunoSEQ multiplex PCR; TCRdb's table is partial and in-frame only. In the table there are about 150,000 clones, 70% to 85% of which are singletons. The TCR comes from a middle-aged man who had recovered from COVID-19. The chain links TRBV5-4 to TRBJ2-5, with 10 bases fitting TRBD2. Sequenced: PBMCs or T cells enriched from blood (not recorded which). Written as DNA, the CDR3 is TGTGCCAGCAGCTCTAGCGGGGGCCAAGAGACCCAGTACTTC. It codes for CASSSSGGQETQYF.